A selection of T cell receptor beta chains follows, all from one sample in a study of Ad26.COV2.S vaccination and SARS-CoV-2 variants. Using immunoSEQ multiplex PCR, the repertoire was profiled, and TCRdb retains in-frame clones only, with some absent. The sample includes 360,000 or so clones, about 88% of them seen just once. This material consisted of peripheral blood, taken in a trial of Ad26.COV2.S vaccine versus placebo. The receptors stem from a person between 18 and 65 years old who received the Ad26.COV2.S COVID-19 vaccine or a placebo. Each CDR3 is given with its conserved first and last residue. The order of the fields is J gene, V gene, D gene, CDR3 length, clone size, CDR3 protein, CDR3 DNA. A D gene is named only where the DNA matches it firmly. The size entry is marked missing in some rows and otherwise reads once, few, many or a size class.

>TRBJ2-3|TRBV10-3|TRBD1|14|.
CAISDRGPADTQYF
TGTGCCATCAGTGACAGGGGGCCCGCAGATACGCAGTATTTT
>TRBJ1-2|TRBV7-9|TRBD1|16|.
CASSLGGQGAVYGYTF
TGTGCCAGCAGCTTAGGTGGGCAGGGGGCGGTCTATGGCTACACCTTC
>TRBJ2-3|TRBV5-4|.|14|.
CASSSRTSRDTQYF
TGTGCCAGCAGCTCCCGGACCTCTCGGGATACGCAGTATTTT
>TRBJ2-2|TRBV7-3|.|14|few
CASSRDGNTGELFF
TGTGCCAGCAGCCGCGACGGTAACACCGGGGAGCTGTTTTTT
>TRBJ1-2|TRBV5-8|.|14|once
CASIRGQTWDGYTF
TGTGCCAGCATAAGAGGCCAGACCTGGGATGGCTACACCTTC
>TRBJ2-5|TRBV7-2|TRBD2|19|.
CASSFGREAFLGGQETQYF
TGTGCCAGCAGCTTCGGGCGGGAGGCTTTTCTTGGGGGACAAGAGACCCAGTACTTC
>TRBJ1-2|TRBV10-3|.|12|.
CAISDGSDGYTF
TGTGCCATCAGTGACGGTTCAGATGGCTACACCTTC
>TRBJ1-1|TRBV30|.|12|.
CALRTENTEAFF
TGTGCTCTCCGGACCGAGAACACTGAAGCTTTCTTT
>TRBJ1-1|TRBV3-1/TRBV3-2|.|15|.
CASSQDLGRGTEAFF
TGTGCCAGCAGCCAAGATTTGGGGCGCGGGACTGAAGCTTTCTTT
>TRBJ2-2|TRBV19|TRBD2|16|.
CASSIGSGSETGELFF
TGTGCCAGTAGTATAGGAAGCGGGAGCGAGACCGGGGAGCTGTTTTTT
>TRBJ2-5|TRBV2|TRBD1|16|.
CASSAGTGGRQETQYF
TGTGCCAGCAGTGCTGGGACAGGGGGGAGACAAGAGACCCAGTACTTC
>TRBJ1-1|TRBV7-9|.|15|.
CASSPREFLNTEAFF
TGTGCCAGCAGCCCCCGAGAGTTTTTGAACACTGAAGCTTTCTTT
>TRBJ1-2|TRBV5-1|.|18|.
CASSFVTNSLTGTYGYTF
TGCGCCAGCAGCTTCGTCACCAATTCCCTAACAGGCACCTATGGCTACACCTTC
>TRBJ2-1|TRBV19|.|13|.
CASSPLQENEQFF
TGTGCCAGTAGTCCCCTACAGGAGAATGAGCAGTTCTTC
>TRBJ1-2|TRBV5-1|TRBD1|14|.
CASSLGQGEDGYTF
TGCGCCAGCAGCTTGGGACAGGGAGAAGATGGCTACACCTTC
>TRBJ2-7|TRBV4-1|.|16|many
CASSRRAGTPSYEQYF
TGCGCCAGCAGCCGTCGGGCAGGGACGCCTTCCTACGAGCAGTACTTC
>TRBJ2-7|TRBV7-6|TRBD1|15|.
CASSLGGQGAYEQYF
TGTGCCAGCAGCTTAGGGGGACAGGGGGCTTACGAGCAGTACTTC
>TRBJ1-2|TRBV5-8|.|14|.
CASREKGVFYGYTF
TGTGCCAGCAGGGAGAAAGGGGTTTTCTATGGCTACACCTTC
>TRBJ2-1|TRBV6-2/TRBV6-3|TRBD2|18|.
CASSPKYKRGSSYNEQFF
TGTGCCAGCAGTCCCAAATATAAGCGGGGCAGCTCCTACAATGAGCAGTTCTTC
>TRBJ2-5|TRBV4-1|TRBD2|18|many
CASSPTLVREGQKETQYF
TGCGCCAGCAGCCCAACTTTAGTGCGGGAGGGCCAGAAAGAGACCCAGTACTTC
>TRBJ2-5|TRBV5-1|TRBD1|14|.
CASKGTAGVETQYF
TGCGCCAGCAAAGGGACAGCCGGCGTGGAGACCCAGTACTTC
>TRBJ2-3|TRBV4-2|.|13|.
CASSQDPDDTQYF
TGTGCCAGCAGCCAAGACCCCGATGATACGCAGTATTTT
>TRBJ1-2|TRBV6-5|.|13|.
CASTKSGNYGYTF
TGTGCCAGCACTAAATCGGGGAACTATGGCTACACCTTC
>TRBJ1-1|TRBV9|.|13|.
CASSASVNTEAFF
TGTGCCAGCAGCGCATCAGTGAACACTGAAGCTTTCTTT
>TRBJ1-6|TRBV10-3|.|13|once
CATGPELNSPLHF
TGTGCCACCGGTCCAGAACTTAATTCACCCCTCCACTTT
>TRBJ1-2|TRBV6-4|.|13|.
CASSDSRVKGYTF
TGTGCCAGCAGTGACTCAAGGGTAAAAGGCTACACCTTC
>TRBJ2-6|TRBV6-1|TRBD1|19|few
CASSDTGTGGMSGANVLTF
TGTGCCAGCAGTGACACCGGGACAGGGGGCATGTCTGGGGCCAACGTCCTGACTTTC
>TRBJ2-3|TRBV7-9|TRBD1|15|.
CASSSGTGMSDTQYF
TGTGCCAGCAGCTCCGGGACAGGGATGTCAGATACGCAGTATTTT
>TRBJ2-7|TRBV11-3|TRBD2|16|.
CASSLGGLAASYEQYF
TGTGCCAGCAGCTTAGGGGGACTAGCGGCCTCCTACGAGCAGTACTTC
>TRBJ2-2|TRBV11-2|.|14|.
CATEGSANTGELFF
TGTGCCACCGAGGGGAGCGCGAACACCGGGGAGCTGTTTTTT
>TRBJ1-1|TRBV30|.|11|.
CASRSNTEAFF
TGTGCCTCCCGTTCCAACACTGAAGCTTTCTTT
>TRBJ2-7|TRBV11-2|TRBD2|17|.
CASSFTLAGGGLWEQYF
TGTGCCAGCAGCTTTACCCTAGCGGGAGGAGGTTTGTGGGAGCAGTACTTC
>TRBJ2-3|TRBV27|TRBD2|14|.
CASSSAGGLRTQYF
TGTGCCAGCAGTTCAGCGGGAGGTCTACGTACGCAGTATTTT
>TRBJ2-2|TRBV5-6|TRBD1|16|.
CASSLTGGGNTGELFF
TGTGCCAGCAGCTTAACAGGGGGAGGGAACACCGGGGAGCTGTTTTTT
>TRBJ1-3|TRBV6-5|.|12|few
CASRPSGNTIYF
TGTGCCAGCAGGCCGTCCGGAAACACCATATATTTT
>TRBJ2-2|TRBV5-5|.|13|.
CASSLLNTGELFF
TGTGCCAGCAGCTTGCTAAACACCGGGGAGCTGTTTTTT
>TRBJ2-7|TRBV5-6|TRBD2|16|.
CASSSGLAGGRYEQYF
TGTGCCAGCAGCTCCGGACTAGCGGGAGGGCGCTACGAGCAGTACTTC